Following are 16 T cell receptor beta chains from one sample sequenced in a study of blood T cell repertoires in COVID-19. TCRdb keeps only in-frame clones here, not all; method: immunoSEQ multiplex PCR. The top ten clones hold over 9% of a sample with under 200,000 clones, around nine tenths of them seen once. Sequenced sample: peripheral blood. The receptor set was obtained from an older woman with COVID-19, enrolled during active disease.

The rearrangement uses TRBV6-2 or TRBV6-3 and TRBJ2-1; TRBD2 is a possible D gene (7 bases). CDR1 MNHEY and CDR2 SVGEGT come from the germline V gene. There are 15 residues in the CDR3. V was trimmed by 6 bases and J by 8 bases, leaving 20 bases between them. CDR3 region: CASSSPRGAGDEQFF. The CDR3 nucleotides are TGTGCCAGCAGCTCCCCTCGGGGGGCCGGGGATGAGCAGTTCTTC.

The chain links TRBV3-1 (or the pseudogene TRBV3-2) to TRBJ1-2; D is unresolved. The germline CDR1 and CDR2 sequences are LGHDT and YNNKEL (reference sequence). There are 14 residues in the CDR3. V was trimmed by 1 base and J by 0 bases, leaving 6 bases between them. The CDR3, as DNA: TGTGCCAGCAGCCAAGGCGTCGCTAACTATGGCTACACCTTC. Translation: CASSQGVANYGYTF.

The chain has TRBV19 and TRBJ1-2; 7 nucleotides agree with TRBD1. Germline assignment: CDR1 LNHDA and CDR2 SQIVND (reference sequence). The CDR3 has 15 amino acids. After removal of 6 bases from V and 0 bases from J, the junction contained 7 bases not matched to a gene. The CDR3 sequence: CASRNPGQTNYGYTF. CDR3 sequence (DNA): TGTGCCAGTAGAAATCCGGGACAGACTAACTATGGCTACACCTTC. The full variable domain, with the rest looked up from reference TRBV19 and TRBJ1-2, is DGGITQSPKYLFRKEGQNVTLSCEQNLNHDAMYWYRQDPGQGLRLIYYSQIVNDFQKGDIAEGYSVSREKKESFPLTVTSAQKNPTAFYLCASRNPGQTNYGYTFGSGTRLTVV.

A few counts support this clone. This CDR3 is CASSQGAIQYF. The CDR3 DNA reads TGTGCCAGCAGCCAAGGTGCTATTCAGTACTTC. The J gene is TRBJ2-7, the V gene TRBV3-1 (or the pseudogene TRBV3-2); D gene unclear. Deletions cut 1 base from V and 10 bases from J, with 8 bases between. CDR1 is LGHDT and CDR2 is YNNKEL in the germline V gene (reference sequence). There are 11 residues in the CDR3.

The DNA of the CDR3 is TGTGCCAGCAGCTTGGGACAGGGTCGGTCCGGGGAGCTGTTTTTT. Translation: CASSLGQGRSGELFF. The gene calls are TRBV7-9 and TRBJ2-2; 9 bases are shared with TRBD1. With 3 bases clipped from V and 6 bases from J, the junction kept 5 bases outside the gene matches. Germline assignment: CDR1 SEHNR and CDR2 FQNEAQ (reference sequence). The CDR3 is 15 residues long.

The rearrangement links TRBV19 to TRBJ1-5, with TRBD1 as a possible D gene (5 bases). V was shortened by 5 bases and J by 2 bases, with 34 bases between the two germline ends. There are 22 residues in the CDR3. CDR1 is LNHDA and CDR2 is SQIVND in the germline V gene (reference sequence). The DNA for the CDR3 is TGTGCCAGTAGTCTCAAGGGGAGGGGACCCATCCGATCGGGGTGGGGCAATCAGCCCCAGCATTTT. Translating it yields CASSLKGRGPIRSGWGNQPQHF.

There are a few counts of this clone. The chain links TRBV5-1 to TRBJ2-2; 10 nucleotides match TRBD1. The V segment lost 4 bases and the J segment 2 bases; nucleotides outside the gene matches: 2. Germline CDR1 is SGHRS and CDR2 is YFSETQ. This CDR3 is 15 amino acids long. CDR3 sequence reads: CASSRQGANTGELFF. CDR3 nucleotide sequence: TGCGCCAGCAGCCGACAGGGGGCCAACACCGGGGAGCTGTTTTTT.

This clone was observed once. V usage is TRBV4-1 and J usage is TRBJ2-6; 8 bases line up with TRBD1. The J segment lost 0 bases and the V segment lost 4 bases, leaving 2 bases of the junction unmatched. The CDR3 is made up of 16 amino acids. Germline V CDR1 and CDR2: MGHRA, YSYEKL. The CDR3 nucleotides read TGCGCCAGCAGCCTCGGACAGGGCTCTGGGGCCAACGTCCTGACTTTC. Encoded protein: CASSLGQGSGANVLTF.

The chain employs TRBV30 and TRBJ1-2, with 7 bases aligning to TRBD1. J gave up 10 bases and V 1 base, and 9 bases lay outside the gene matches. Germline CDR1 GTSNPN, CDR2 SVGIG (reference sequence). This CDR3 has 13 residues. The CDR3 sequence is CAWSAFRQGIYTF. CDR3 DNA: TGTGCCTGGAGTGCCTTCAGACAGGGCATCTACACCTTC.

For the CDR3, the DNA is TGTGCCAGCAGTTATCCCACAGGGGCCGGCTCGGCTTTCTTT. Protein: CASSYPTGAGSAFF. The chain uses TRBV6-5 and TRBJ1-1; 7 bases match TRBD1. V was pared by 3 bases and J by 11 bases, with 12 bases of the junction left unmatched. CDR1 is MNHEY and CDR2 is SVGAGI in the germline V gene. The CDR3 length is 14 residues.

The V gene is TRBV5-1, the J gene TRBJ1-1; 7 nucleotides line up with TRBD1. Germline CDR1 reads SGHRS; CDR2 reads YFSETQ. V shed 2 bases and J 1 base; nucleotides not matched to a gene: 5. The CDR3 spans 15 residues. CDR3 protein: CASSFQGGGNTEAFF. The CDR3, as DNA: TGCGCCAGCAGCTTCCAGGGGGGCGGGAACACTGAAGCTTTCTTT. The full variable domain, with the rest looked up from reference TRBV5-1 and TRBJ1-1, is KAGVTQTPRYLIKTRGQQVTLSCSPISGHRSVSWYQQTPGQGLQFLFEYFSETQRNKGNFPGRFSGRQFSNSRSEMNVSTLELGDSALYLCASSFQGGGNTEAFFGQGTRLTVV.

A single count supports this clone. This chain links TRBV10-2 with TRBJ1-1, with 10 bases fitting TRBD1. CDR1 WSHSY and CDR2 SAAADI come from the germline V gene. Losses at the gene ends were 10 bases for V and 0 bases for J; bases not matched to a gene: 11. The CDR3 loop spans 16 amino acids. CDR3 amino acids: CATLPGTGDLNTEAFF. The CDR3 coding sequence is TGCGCCACCCTCCCCGGGACAGGGGACCTGAACACTGAAGCTTTCTTT.

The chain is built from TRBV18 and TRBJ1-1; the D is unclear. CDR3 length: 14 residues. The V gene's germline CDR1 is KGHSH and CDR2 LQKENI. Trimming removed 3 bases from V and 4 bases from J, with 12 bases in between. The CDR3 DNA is TGTGCCAGCTCACCTACGGGTCCGGGCACTGAAGCTTTCTTT. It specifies CASSPTGPGTEAFF.

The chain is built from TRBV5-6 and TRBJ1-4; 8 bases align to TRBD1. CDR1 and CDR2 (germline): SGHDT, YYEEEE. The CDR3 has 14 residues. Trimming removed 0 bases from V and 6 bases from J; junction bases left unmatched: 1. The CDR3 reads CASSLVDRDEKLFF. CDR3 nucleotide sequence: TGTGCCAGCAGCTTGGTGGACAGGGATGAAAAACTGTTTTTT.

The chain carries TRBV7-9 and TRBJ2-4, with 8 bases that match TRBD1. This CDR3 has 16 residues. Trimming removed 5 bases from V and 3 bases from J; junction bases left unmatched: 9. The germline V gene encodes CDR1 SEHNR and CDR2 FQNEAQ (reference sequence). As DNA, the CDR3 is TGTGCCAGCAGCGCGGACAGGGTTGGATTCAAAAACATTCAGTACTTC. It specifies CASSADRVGFKNIQYF.

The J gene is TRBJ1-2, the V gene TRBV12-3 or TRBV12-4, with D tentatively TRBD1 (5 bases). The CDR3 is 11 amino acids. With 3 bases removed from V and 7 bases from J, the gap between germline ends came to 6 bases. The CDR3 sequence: CASSLGGGYTF. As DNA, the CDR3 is TGTGCCAGCAGTTTGGGGGGTGGCTACACCTTC.